This TCR beta chain stems from a study of blood T cell repertoires in COVID-19. As for the study in general: Collection of acute and convalescent COVID-19 samples took place in the United States, Italy and Spain.

V dropped 0 bases and J dropped 0; count of bases not matched to a gene: 2. CDR1 and CDR2 (germline): SGDLS, YYNGEE. The CDR3 spans 16 residues. Clones were read by immunoSEQ multiplex PCR, and TCRdb kept only the in-frame ones, dropping some. The table records 200,000 to 300,000 clones, 75% to 90% of them present only once. Sequenced: peripheral blood. The sequence derives from a woman in her forties who had recovered from COVID-19. The gene calls are TRBV9 and TRBJ1-1; the match to TRBD1 covers 10 bases. CDR3: CASSVGDRGLNTEAFF. The CDR3 coding sequence is TGTGCCAGCAGCGTAGGGGACAGGGGCTTGAACACTGAAGCTTTCTTT.